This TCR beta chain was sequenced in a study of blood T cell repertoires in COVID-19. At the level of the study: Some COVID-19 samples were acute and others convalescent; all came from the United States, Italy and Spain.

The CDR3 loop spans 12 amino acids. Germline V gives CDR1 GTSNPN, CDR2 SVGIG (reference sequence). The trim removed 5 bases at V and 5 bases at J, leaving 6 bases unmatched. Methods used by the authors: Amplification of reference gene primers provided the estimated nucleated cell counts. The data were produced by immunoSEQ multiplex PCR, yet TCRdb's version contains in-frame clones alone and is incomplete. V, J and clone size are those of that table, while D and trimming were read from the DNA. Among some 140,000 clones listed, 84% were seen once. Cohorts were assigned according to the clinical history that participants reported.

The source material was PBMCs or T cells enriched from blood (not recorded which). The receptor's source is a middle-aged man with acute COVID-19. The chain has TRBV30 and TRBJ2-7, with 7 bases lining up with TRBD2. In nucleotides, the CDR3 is TGTGCCTGGGGACGGGGGGAACACGAGCAGTACTTC. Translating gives CAWGRGEHEQYF.